This T cell receptor (beta chain) was sequenced during a study of identifying expanded T cells in peripheral blood. General study points: Differentially abundant clones: 1 to 1.5 between replicates, about 15 at around 14 days, around 19 at four.

TCRdb's copy holds only in-frame clones and misses some; the assay was immunoSEQ multiplex PCR. The repertoire consists of more than 85,000 clones, with 88% occurring once and the leading ten covering 13% to 15%. As concerns this clone: The antigen is undetermined.

The CDR3 has 15 residues. Trimming shortened V by 0 bases and J by 6 bases, and 10 bases separated the two germline ends. In germline, CDR1 is SGHRS, CDR2 YFSETQ. During the collection period, no donor immune events like infections were recorded. This sequence joins TRBV5-1 and TRBJ1-6; tentatively, D is TRBD1 (5 bases). The source material was blood. The TCR sequence derives from a person aged 18 to 75 in good health. CDR3: CASSLAAGTNSPLHF. The CDR3 nucleotides read TGCGCCAGCAGCTTGGCGGCGGGGACTAATTCACCCCTCCACTTT.